These 21 T cell receptor beta chains came from one sample sequenced in a study of graft-versus-host responses after intestinal transplantation (dated by TCRdb to the early 2020s). The intended sense of this specimen's time point label: cells obtained before transplantation from donor or recipient. Library prep was done by the immunoSEQ multiplex PCR assay. TCRdb retrieved this table from immuneACCESS and kept in-frame rearrangements only. Not all clones are present; in checked studies, unresolved V genes account for under half, and no reason is known for the remainder. Counted in this sample were 70,000 or so clones; about 80% of them appeared once. The ten largest make up nearly 0.4% of the sample. Antigens of these TCRs are unknown. The sequenced sample was unstimulated CD4+ T cells sorted from spleen or lymph node cells, obtained before transplant. The receptors derive from a human donor who was the organ donor for an intestinal transplant.

This chain joins TRBV5-4 and TRBJ2-7, with D unresolved. With 2 bases removed from V and 3 bases from J, the gap between germline ends came to 12 bases. CDR3 size: 14 residues. Germline CDR1 SGHNT, CDR2 YYREEE (reference sequence). The CDR3 region has the DNA TGTGCCAGCAGCTTCCGACTCCCGAACTACGAGCAGTACGTC. Protein: CASSFRLPNYEQYV.

This sequence joins TRBV11-2 and TRBJ1-1; possibly TRBD1 for D (6 bases). With 6 bases removed from V and 4 bases from J, the gap between germline ends came to 15 bases. Germline CDR1 and CDR2: SGHAT and FQNNGV. The CDR3 loop spans 14 amino acids. The CDR3 sequence is CASRWGGAGTEAFF. The CDR3 DNA sequence: TGTGCCAGCAGGTGGGGGGGGGCAGGCACTGAAGCTTTCTTT.

The chain carries TRBV7-9 and TRBJ2-2; 11 bases line up with TRBD2. The V gene's germline CDR1 is SEHNR and CDR2 FQNEAQ (reference sequence). The CDR3 length is 15 residues. The V and J ends lost 6 bases and 4 bases, in that order; junction bases with no gene match: 4. The CDR3 here is CASRLAGAFTGELFF. CDR3 coding DNA: TGTGCCAGCAGACTAGCGGGGGCCTTCACCGGGGAGCTGTTTTTT.

The chain uses TRBV5-1 and TRBJ2-5, with 8 bases matching TRBD2. CDR1 is SGHRS, CDR2 YFSETQ, per germline. Trimming cost V 4 bases and J 4 bases; bases outside gene matches: 6. CDR3 length equals 14 residues. The CDR3 nucleotides read TGCGCCAGCAGCAGCGGGGGCGAGGTAGAGACCCAGTACTTC. It specifies CASSSGGEVETQYF.

This clone was found once. The V call is TRBV28, the J call TRBJ1-2; D gene uncertain. Trimming left V 1 base short and J 3 bases short, with 6 bases between. The CDR3 has 13 amino acids. CDR1 is MDHEN, CDR2 SYDVKM, per germline. The CDR3 loop reads CASSLYGDYGYTF. The CDR3 nucleotides read TGTGCCAGCAGTTTATACGGGGACTATGGCTACACCTTC.

V usage is TRBV7-8 and J usage is TRBJ1-5; D is uncertain. Germline V gene lookup returns CDR1 SGHVS and CDR2 FQNEAQ. The V end lost 3 bases, the J end lost 2 bases, and 5 bases lay between the germline ends. This CDR3 contains 13 residues. Here the CDR3 DNA reads TGTGCCAGCAGCTTTCAGGGCAATCAGCCCCAGCATTTT. Encoded protein: CASSFQGNQPQHF.

This sequence joins TRBV5-6 and TRBJ2-5, with 7 bases matching TRBD2. The CDR3 covers 16 residues. With V trimmed by 1 base and J by 2 bases, 8 bases remained unmatched. Germline V gives CDR1 SGHDT, CDR2 YYEEEE. The CDR3 region has the DNA TGTGCCAGCAGCTTGCGTGGTAGCGGGTCACAAGAGACCCAGTACTTC. Its protein is CASSLRGSGSQETQYF.

The rearrangement links TRBV14 to TRBJ2-1; 9 positions agree with TRBD2. The CDR3 has 15 residues. Germline V lookup: CDR1 SGHDN, CDR2 FVKESK. J was trimmed by 9 bases and V by 4 bases; bases with no gene match: 10. This chain's CDR3 is CASSRGTSRVIEQFF. CDR3 sequence (DNA): TGTGCCAGCAGCCGGGGGACTAGCCGGGTCATTGAGCAGTTCTTC.

This sequence joins TRBV7-9 and TRBJ2-5; TRBD1 matches at 8 bases. Trimming took 3 bases from V and 2 from J; bases not matched to a gene: 2. The CDR3 consists of 14 residues. Germline V gives CDR1 SEHNR, CDR2 FQNEAQ (reference sequence). CDR3 sequence (DNA): TGTGCCAGCAGCTTGGGACAGGTACAAGAGACCCAGTACTTC. Translating it yields CASSLGQVQETQYF.

This chain links TRBV6-5 with TRBJ1-2; D is perhaps TRBD1 (6 bases). V shed 7 bases and J shed 4 bases, with 16 bases lying between them. The CDR3 covers 14 residues. Looked up from germline, CDR1 is MNHEY and CDR2 is SVGAGI. In DNA form, the CDR3 reads TGTGCCAGCACCAACGGGGGGGGCCTCTATGGCTACACCTTC. Protein: CASTNGGGLYGYTF.

The J gene is TRBJ1-6, the V gene TRBV5-1, with 10 bases matching TRBD1. The CDR3 extends over 16 amino acids. Losses at the gene ends were 0 bases for V and 14 bases for J; bases not matched to a gene: 11. The V gene's germline CDR1 is SGHRS and CDR2 YFSETQ. As DNA, the CDR3 is TGCGCCAGCAGCTTGGCCCGACAGGGGGCCAGCTCAGCCCTCCACTTT. This encodes CASSLARQGASSALHF. The full variable domain, in which reference TRBV5-1 and TRBJ1-6 provide the parts outside the CDR3, is KAGVTQTPRYLIKTRGQQVTLSCSPISGHRSVSWYQQTPGQGLQFLFEYFSETQRNKGNFPGRFSGRQFSNSRSEMNVSTLELGDSALYLCASSLARQGASSALHFGNGTRLTVT.

V gene TRBV19 combines with J gene TRBJ1-1; 8 bases align to TRBD1. Germline CDR1 and CDR2: LNHDA and SQIVND (reference sequence). There are 15 residues in the CDR3. V shed 1 base and J 8 bases; nucleotides not matched to a gene: 9. The CDR3 reads CASSIVPGGTGEAFF. The CDR3 region has the DNA TGTGCCAGTAGTATAGTTCCAGGGGGCACCGGGGAAGCTTTCTTT.

This clone was detected only a few times. The chain joins TRBV14 to TRBJ1-3; 8 bases are a match to TRBD1. Germline CDR1 reads SGHDN; CDR2 reads FVKESK. The ends lost 4 bases at V and 8 bases at J; junction bases unmatched: 13. The CDR3 contains 16 residues. The CDR3 DNA reads TGTGCCAGCAGCCTATGTATCAGGGGGCTCGGGGACACCATATATTTT. Residues: CASSLCIRGLGDTIYF.

The gene calls are TRBV19 and TRBJ2-5, with 7 nucleotides matching TRBD1. Germline CDR1 is LNHDA and CDR2 is SQIVND (reference sequence). Trimming at V came to 6 bases and at J to 0 bases, leaving 1 base not matched to a gene. The CDR3 totals 13 residues. CDR3 nucleotide sequence: TGTGCCAGTAGGGGGACAGACCAAGAGACCCAGTACTTC. Its protein product is CASRGTDQETQYF.

The chain is built from TRBV27 and TRBJ2-1, with D perhaps matching TRBD2 (7 bases). The CDR3 has 17 residues. V shed 2 bases and J shed 5 bases, with 19 bases lying between them. Germline V gene sequence: CDR1 MNHEY, CDR2 SMNVEV (reference sequence). CDR3 DNA: TGTGCCAGCAGTTTAACCCTTTTGGCGGGGGCGAACAATGAGCAGTTCTTC. Its translation: CASSLTLLAGANNEQFF.

This clone appeared once. The chain recombines TRBV7-9 with TRBJ1-2; D might be TRBD1 (5 bases). V gave up 3 bases and J gave up 2 bases, with 13 bases separating them. Germline V CDR1 and CDR2: SEHNR, FQNEAQ (reference sequence). The CDR3 contains 15 residues. The CDR3, as DNA: TGTGCCAGCAGCTTTGATACGGGGGTAAACTATGGCTACACCTTC. It specifies CASSFDTGVNYGYTF.

The V and J genes are TRBV5-1 and TRBJ2-3; 12 bases map to TRBD2. Germline V gene sequence: CDR1 SGHRS, CDR2 YFSETQ. Unmatched junction bases numbered 6, after V lost 4 bases and J lost 6 bases. This CDR3 comprises 15 residues. CDR3 nucleotides: TGCGCCAGCAGCCGCACACTAGCGGGGGGCGATACGCAGTATTTT. It specifies CASSRTLAGGDTQYF.

DNA of the CDR3: TGTGCCAGTAGTTCGATCCCTCCAGGGTATACGCAGTATTTT. Translated, it gives CASSSIPPGYTQYF. The chain employs TRBV19 and TRBJ2-3; D is possibly TRBD1 (5 bases). The germline V gene has CDR1 LNHDA and CDR2 SQIVND (reference sequence). The CDR3 is 14 amino acids. The V gene lost 5 bases and the J gene lost 7 bases, with 16 bases spanning the gap.

The chain employs TRBV9 and TRBJ2-1; 10 bases are a match to TRBD2. Germline CDR1 is SGDLS and CDR2 is YYNGEE. This CDR3 region has 16 residues. Losses at the gene ends were 0 bases for V and 7 bases for J; bases not matched to a gene: 7. The CDR3 bases are TGTGCCAGCAGCGTAGAACTAGCGGGACTGGGAAATGAGCAGTTCTTC. Its protein is CASSVELAGLGNEQFF.

This clone was detected only once. The chain uses TRBV19 and TRBJ1-2; 7 nucleotides align to TRBD1. Germline V lookup: CDR1 LNHDA, CDR2 SQIVND (reference sequence). The CDR3 sequence is 15 residues long. V lost 6 bases, J lost 5 bases, and 12 bases stayed unmatched. DNA of the CDR3: TGTGCCAGTAGCCGGGACAGAACTTATGGGTATGGCTACACCTTC. Protein sequence: CASSRDRTYGYGYTF. The full variable domain, in which reference TRBV19 and TRBJ1-2 provide the parts outside the CDR3, is DGGITQSPKYLFRKEGQNVTLSCEQNLNHDAMYWYRQDPGQGLRLIYYSQIVNDFQKGDIAEGYSVSREKKESFPLTVTSAQKNPTAFYLCASSRDRTYGYGYTFGSGTRLTVV.

V and J are TRBV2 and TRBJ2-1; 14 bases line up with TRBD2. In germline, CDR1 is SNHLY, CDR2 FYNNEI. This CDR3 is 17 amino acids long. V lost 8 bases and J lost 5; bases outside the gene matches: 11. CDR3 DNA: TGTGCCAGCGGGGGCGGACTAGCGGGGGGCCTTAACAATGAGCAGTTCTTC. It encodes CASGGGLAGGLNNEQFF. Full variable domain (remainder filled in from reference TRBV2 and TRBJ2-1): EPEVTQTPSHQVTQMGQEVILRCVPISNHLYFYWYRQILGQKVEFLVSFYNNEISEKSEIFDDQFSVERPDGSNFTLKIRSTKLEDSAMYFCASGGGLAGGLNNEQFFGPGTRLTVL.